The clone carrying this T cell receptor beta chain occurred many times. The target antigen is unknown. This CDR3 contains 12 residues. Trimming shortened V by 7 bases and J by 7 bases, and 12 bases separated the two germline ends. CDR1 and CDR2 (germline): MNHEY, SVGEGT. Construction of the TCRbeta library involved unique molecular identifiers. Each CDR3 protein gets one entry after TCRdb re-called the PCR reads with MiXCR. The sample holds under 300,000 distinct CDR3 sequences, about 9.9% seen once. This record comes from a study of T-cell reconstitution after alpha-beta-depleted transplantation in children. Notes on the study in general: Reportedly, roughly two months post-transplant, alpha-beta T cells arose from several hundred expanded graft clones.

This TCR came from a male patient aged 2-9 years who had a stem cell transplant for chronic granulomatous disease, so the T cells may come from the graft donor. The material sequenced was peripheral blood, taken 180 days after TCRalphabeta/CD19-depleted stem cell transplant. The chain has TRBV6-2 or TRBV6-3 and TRBJ2-3; D is unresolved. CDR3 DNA: TGTGCCAGCACCGAGATCGGATATACGCAGTATTTT. This codes for CASTEIGYTQYF.